This entry concerns a single T cell receptor (beta chain). As yet, its antigen is unknown. Generated by immunoSEQ multiplex PCR, the TCRdb table keeps only in-frame clones and is missing some. The profile shows roughly 10,000 clones, approximately 96% of them singletons. This specimen comes from a study of regulatory and conventional T cells in RAG deficiency. Whole-study context: Autoimmunity is frequent in combined immunodeficiency with hypomorphic RAG mutations. Regarding the study as a whole: Shannon entropy fell and Simpson indices rose in RAG-deficient patients. Omenn CD25-high CD127-low cells may be activated cells, not true Tregs.

Conventional CD4+ T cells were sorted from blood as CD25-low CD127-high cells. The receptor was isolated from a human donor with RAG deficiency presenting as severe combined immunodeficiency. Source material: CD4+ effector T cells sorted from blood.

In DNA form, the CDR3 reads TGCGCCAGCAGCTTCCAGGGAGAGACCCAGTACTTC. Its translation is CASSFQGETQYF. The V gene is TRBV5-1, the J gene TRBJ2-5; D is possibly TRBD1 (5 bases). Deletions cut 2 bases from V and 4 bases from J, with 6 bases between. Germline CDR1 is SGHRS and CDR2 is YFSETQ. CDR3 length: 12 residues. Full variable domain (remainder filled in from reference TRBV5-1 and TRBJ2-5): KAGVTQTPRYLIKTRGQQVTLSCSPISGHRSVSWYQQTPGQGLQFLFEYFSETQRNKGNFPGRFSGRQFSNSRSEMNVSTLELGDSALYLCASSFQGETQYFGPGTRLLVL.